The present entry profiles one T cell receptor (beta chain) with its context. The target antigen is unknown. This CDR3 comprises 14 residues. The germline gives CDR1 MNHNS, CDR2 SASEGT. Trimming took off 2 bases at V and 4 bases at J, with 11 bases between the two ends. Vbeta (60) and Jbeta (13) primers were used in the PCR. Sequencing was performed with immunoSEQ multiplex PCR; in TCRdb, only in-frame clones are kept and a portion is missing. The data contain fewer than 70,000 clones, 73% of them singletons. These data are taken from a study of cytomegalovirus exposure and HLA in healthy donors. General observations from the study: Within an earlier analysis, most TCR beta V segments proved productive either about 87% or about 30% of the time.

The rearrangement joins TRBV6-1 to TRBJ2-5; D perhaps matches TRBD1 (5 bases). What was sequenced was PBMCs. This TCR was recovered from a man aged 50 to 59 in good health and CMV-seronegative. As DNA, the CDR3 is TGTGCCAGCAGTGAACAAAGGGGAAGAGAGACCCAGTACTTC. Encoded protein: CASSEQRGRETQYF.